Listed below are T cell receptor beta chains from one sample, sequenced in a study of control samples from healthy donors and cancer patients. Libraries were prepared by immunoSEQ multiplex PCR; TCRdb keeps only in-frame clonotypes and omits some of them. The data hold about 140,000 clones, with 85% to 95% observed a single time. The sequenced material came from blood. Receptors were obtained from a middle-aged man in good health. CDR3s include the opening cysteine and the closing phenylalanine or tryptophan. D genes are given only for firm matches. Clone size appears in some rows only: once, few, many, or a class for an expanded clone.

d_gene	v_gene	j_gene	abundance	CDR3nt	CDR3aa
NA	TRBV28	TRBJ2-7	NA	TGTGCCAGCAGTTTTAACCGCGAGCAGTACTTC	CASSFNREQYF
TRBD2	TRBV3-1/TRBV3-2	TRBJ2-1	NA	TGTGCCAGCAGCCTGGGACTAGCGGAGCAGTTCTTC	CASSLGLAEQFF
NA	TRBV19	TRBJ2-7	NA	TGTGCCACCAGCACACCCTACGAGCAGTACTTC	CATSTPYEQYF
NA	TRBV7-9	TRBJ2-2	NA	TGTGCCAGCAGCCGCCGACAGGGCACACAGGACTATAACACCGGGGAGCTGTTTTTT	CASSRRQGTQDYNTGELFF
TRBD1	TRBV4-3	TRBJ1-2	NA	TGCGCCAGCAGCCAGGAACAGGGGTCGCTATCTTACACCTTC	CASSQEQGSLSYTF
NA	TRBV9	TRBJ1-2	NA	TGTGCCAGCAGCGAAGCGGGCGAGAGCTATGGCTACACCTTC	CASSEAGESYGYTF
NA	TRBV6-1	TRBJ2-2	NA	TGTGCCAGCAGTGTAAGTAGGACAGAGAACACCGGGGAGCTGTTTTTT	CASSVSRTENTGELFF
NA	TRBV6-5	TRBJ1-5	NA	TGTGCCAGCAGTTACGGCGTTGATAGCAATCAGCCCCAGCATTTT	CASSYGVDSNQPQHF
TRBD1	TRBV2	TRBJ1-5	NA	TGTGCCAGCAGCATACAGGGGCGATATAGCAATCAGCCCCAGCATTTT	CASSIQGRYSNQPQHF
NA	TRBV7-9	TRBJ2-2	NA	TGTGCCAGCAGCTTAGTCGAGGGCGGGGAGCTGTTTTTT	CASSLVEGGELFF
NA	TRBV9	TRBJ1-1	NA	TGTGCCAGCAGCGTAAATTCCAAGAACACTGAAGCTTTCTTT	CASSVNSKNTEAFF
TRBD2	TRBV7-9	TRBJ2-7	NA	TGTGCCAGCAGCTCCGGGACTAGCGGCTACGAGCAGTACTTC	CASSSGTSGYEQYF
TRBD1	TRBV7-2	TRBJ1-1	NA	TGTGCCAGCAGTCACTACAGGGGGGGGCGGGAGACTGAAGCTTTCTTT	CASSHYRGGRETEAFF
TRBD2	TRBV4-1	TRBJ2-7	NA	TGCGCCAGCAGCCAAGATTCACTAGCGGGCTACGAGCAGTACTTC	CASSQDSLAGYEQYF
TRBD1	TRBV10-1	TRBJ2-3	few	TGCGCCAGCAGTGGAGCAGGGGGCTCCCTCAGCACAGATACGCAGTATTTT	CASSGAGGSLSTDTQYF
TRBD2	TRBV15	TRBJ2-1	NA	TGTGCCACCAGCAGAGATCGCCTAGCGGGAGATAATGAGCAGTTCTTC	CATSRDRLAGDNEQFF
TRBD2	TRBV3-1/TRBV3-2	TRBJ2-1	NA	TGTGCCAGCAGCCAAGGGAGCGATAGCGGGACCTCCTACAATGAGCAGTTCTTC	CASSQGSDSGTSYNEQFF
NA	TRBV29-1	TRBJ1-1	NA	TGCAGCGTTTCGGGACACCCTTCCGGGGTCGCTGAAGCTTTCTTT	CSVSGHPSGVAEAFF
TRBD1	TRBV5-1	TRBJ2-7	NA	TGCGCCAGCAGCGCGGGACAGGGGGCTTCCTACGAGCAGTACTTC	CASSAGQGASYEQYF
TRBD1	TRBV11-2	TRBJ2-1	NA	TGTGCCAGCAGCTCCGGGACAGGGTTATACAATGAGCAGTTCTTC	CASSSGTGLYNEQFF
NA	TRBV5-6	TRBJ2-7	NA	TGTGCCAGCAGCTTGTACGTCGGGGGCCCTTACGAGCAGTACTTC	CASSLYVGGPYEQYF
TRBD1	TRBV27	TRBJ1-6	NA	TGTGCCAGCAGAACAGGGGGCAATTCACCCCTCCACTTT	CASRTGGNSPLHF
NA	TRBV6-4	TRBJ1-1	NA	TGTGCCAGCAGTGACTCAATGAACACTGAAGCTTTCTTT	CASSDSMNTEAFF
NA	TRBV20-1	TRBJ1-4	NA	TGCAGTGCTAGTGTGGGGTTTGCTAATGAAAAACTGTTTTTT	CSASVGFANEKLFF
TRBD1	TRBV15	TRBJ1-5	NA	TGTGCCACCAGCAGGGGACAGGGAGCGGGCCAGCCCCAGCATTTT	CATSRGQGAGQPQHF
NA	TRBV9	TRBJ1-2	NA	TGTGCCAGCAGCGCGGCGGGGGACAACTCTAACTATGGCTACACCTTC	CASSAAGDNSNYGYTF
NA	TRBV12-3/TRBV12-4	TRBJ1-1	NA	TGTGCCAGCAGTCAGGGGAACACTGAAGCTTTCTTT	CASSQGNTEAFF
TRBD1	TRBV9	TRBJ1-1	NA	TGTGCCAGCAGCGTAGGGGGACAGATTGGTGTGGAAGCTTTCTTT	CASSVGGQIGVEAFF
TRBD2	TRBV28	TRBJ2-1	once	TGTGCCAGCAGTTTAGAGCGGGAGGCCACCTACAATGAGCAGTTCTTC	CASSLEREATYNEQFF
NA	TRBV6-4	TRBJ2-3	NA	TGTGCCAGCAGTGACACGGTAGGCTCAGATACGCAGTATTTT	CASSDTVGSDTQYF
TRBD2	TRBV27	TRBJ2-3	NA	TGTGCCAGCAGCTGGACTAGCGGGATAGACACAGATACGCAGTATTTT	CASSWTSGIDTDTQYF
NA	TRBV15	TRBJ1-1	NA	TGTGCCACCAGATTCATGGACAAGGGAACTGAAGCTTTCTTT	CATRFMDKGTEAFF
NA	TRBV28	TRBJ2-1	NA	TGTGCCAGCAGAGGTATAGACTCCTACAATGAGCAGTTCTTC	CASRGIDSYNEQFF
TRBD2	TRBV6-5	TRBJ2-7	NA	TGTGCCAGCAGCCTTAGCGGGAGGGCCGGGGAGCAGTACTTC	CASSLSGRAGEQYF
NA	TRBV21-1	TRBJ1-6	NA	TGTGCCAGCAGCCACAAGGCGGGGCTTAGCTCCTATAATTCACCCCTCCACTTT	CASSHKAGLSSYNSPLHF
TRBD1	TRBV5-8	TRBJ2-7	NA	TGTGCCAGCAGGGGCGGACAGGGGCACGAGCAGTACTTC	CASRGGQGHEQYF
NA	TRBV5-1	TRBJ1-2	once	TGCGCCAGCAGATTGGGGAAAGACTATGGCTACACCTTC	CASRLGKDYGYTF
NA	TRBV15	TRBJ2-5	NA	TGTGCCACCAGCAGAGTTGCATCTTACCAAGAGACCCAGTACTTC	CATSRVASYQETQYF
NA	TRBV4-3	TRBJ2-3	NA	TGCGCCAGCAGCCACACAGGCACAGATACGCAGTATTTT	CASSHTGTDTQYF
NA	TRBV27	TRBJ2-5	NA	TGTGCCAGCAGACCAGCCAACAGGGCCTTCGGGCAAGAGACCCAGTACTTC	CASRPANRAFGQETQYF
NA	TRBV28	TRBJ1-1	NA	TGTGCCAGCATTAACACAAGGGCGAACACTGAAGCTTTCTTT	CASINTRANTEAFF
TRBD1	TRBV25-1	TRBJ1-5	medium-sized	TGTGCCAGTGGACAGGGAGATAGCAATCAGCCCCAGCATTTT	CASGQGDSNQPQHF